This T cell receptor beta chain was sequenced for a study of cytomegalovirus exposure and HLA in healthy donors. Researchers ran the PCR with 60 Vbeta and 13 Jbeta primers. TCRdb keeps only in-frame clones here, not all; method: immunoSEQ multiplex PCR. The top ten hold approximately 2% of the sample, which has over 70,000 clones, 75% to 85% seen once. Germline CDR1 is SGHNT and CDR2 is YYREEE (reference sequence). Losses at the gene ends were 4 bases for V and 4 bases for J; bases not matched to a gene: 8. There are 15 residues in the CDR3. This receptor was taken from a man aged 18 to 29 in good health and CMV-seronegative. The rearrangement links TRBV5-4 to TRBJ2-5; 9 nucleotides align to TRBD2. The sample comprised PBMCs. The CDR3 is CASSSGGGARETQYF. The CDR3 nucleotides are TGTGCCAGCAGCAGCGGCGGGGGGGCCAGAGAGACCCAGTACTTC.